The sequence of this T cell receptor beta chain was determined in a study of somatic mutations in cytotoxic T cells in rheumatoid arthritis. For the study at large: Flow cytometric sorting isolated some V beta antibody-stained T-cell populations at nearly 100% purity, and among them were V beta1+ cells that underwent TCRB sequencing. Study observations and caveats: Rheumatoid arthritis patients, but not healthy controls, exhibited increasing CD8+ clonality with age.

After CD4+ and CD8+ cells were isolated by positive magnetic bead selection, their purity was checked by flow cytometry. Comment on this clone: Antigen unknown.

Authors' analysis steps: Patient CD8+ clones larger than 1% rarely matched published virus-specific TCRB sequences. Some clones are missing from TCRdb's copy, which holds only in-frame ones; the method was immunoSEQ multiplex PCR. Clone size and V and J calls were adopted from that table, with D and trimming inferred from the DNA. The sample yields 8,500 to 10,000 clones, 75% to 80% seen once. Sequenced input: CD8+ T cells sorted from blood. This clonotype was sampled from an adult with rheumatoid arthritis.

CDR3 in DNA: TGTGCCAGCAGTTCTATGGACCTTATGCGGTATTTT. Translated, it gives CASSSMDLMRYF. The chain uses TRBV28 and TRBJ2-3; unclear D gene. The CDR3 is 12 residues long. Looked up from germline, CDR1 is MDHEN and CDR2 is SYDVKM. Trimming took 4 bases from V and 14 from J, leaving 16 bases between them.